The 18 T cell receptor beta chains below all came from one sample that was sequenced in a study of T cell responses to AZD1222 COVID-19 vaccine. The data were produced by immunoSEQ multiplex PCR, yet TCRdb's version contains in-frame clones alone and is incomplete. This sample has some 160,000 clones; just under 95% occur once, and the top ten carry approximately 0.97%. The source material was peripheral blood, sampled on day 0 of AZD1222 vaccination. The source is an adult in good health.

The CDR3 is CSVSMNTEAFF. CDR3 nucleotides: TGCAGCGTTTCCATGAACACTGAAGCTTTCTTT. This rearrangement joins TRBV29-1 to TRBJ1-1; the D is unclear. The germline CDR1 and CDR2 sequences are SQVTM and ANQGSEA. CDR3 length: 11 residues. Trimming took off 5 bases at V and 0 bases at J, with 4 bases between the two ends.

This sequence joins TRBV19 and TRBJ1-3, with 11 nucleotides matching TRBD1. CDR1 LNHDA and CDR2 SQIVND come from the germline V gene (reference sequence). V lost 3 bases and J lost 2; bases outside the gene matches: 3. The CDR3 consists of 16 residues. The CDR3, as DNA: TGTGCCAGTAGTATCTCGGGACAGGGGGCTGGAAACACCATATATTTT. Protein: CASSISGQGAGNTIYF.

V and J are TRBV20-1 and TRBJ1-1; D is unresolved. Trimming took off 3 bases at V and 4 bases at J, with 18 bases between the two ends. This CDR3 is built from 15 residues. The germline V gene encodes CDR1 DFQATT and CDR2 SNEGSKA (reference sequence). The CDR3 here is CSASLSAGFGTEAFF. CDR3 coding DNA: TGCAGTGCTAGTCTCAGCGCAGGTTTTGGCACTGAAGCTTTCTTT.

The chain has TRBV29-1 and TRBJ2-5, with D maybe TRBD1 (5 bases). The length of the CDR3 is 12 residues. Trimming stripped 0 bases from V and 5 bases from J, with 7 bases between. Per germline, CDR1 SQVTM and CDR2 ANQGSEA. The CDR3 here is CSVEDGAETQYF. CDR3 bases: TGCAGCGTTGAAGATGGGGCGGAGACCCAGTACTTC.

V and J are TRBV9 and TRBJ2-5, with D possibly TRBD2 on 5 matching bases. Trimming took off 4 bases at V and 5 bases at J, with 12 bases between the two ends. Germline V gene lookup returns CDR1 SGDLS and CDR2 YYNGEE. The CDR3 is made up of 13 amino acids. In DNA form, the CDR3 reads TGTGCCAGCAGCCGACGAGGCGGGGAGACCCAGTACTTC. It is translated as CASSRRGGETQYF.

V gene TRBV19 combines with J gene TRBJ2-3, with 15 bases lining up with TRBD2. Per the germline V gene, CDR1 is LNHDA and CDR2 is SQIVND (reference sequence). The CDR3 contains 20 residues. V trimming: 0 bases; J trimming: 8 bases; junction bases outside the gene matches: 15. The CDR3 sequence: CASSIDHNRGLAGGLFTQYF. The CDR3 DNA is TGTGCCAGTAGTATAGACCACAATAGGGGACTAGCGGGGGGACTTTTTACGCAGTATTTT. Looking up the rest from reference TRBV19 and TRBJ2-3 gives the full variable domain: DGGITQSPKYLFRKEGQNVTLSCEQNLNHDAMYWYRQDPGQGLRLIYYSQIVNDFQKGDIAEGYSVSREKKESFPLTVTSAQKNPTAFYLCASSIDHNRGLAGGLFTQYFGPGTRLTVL.

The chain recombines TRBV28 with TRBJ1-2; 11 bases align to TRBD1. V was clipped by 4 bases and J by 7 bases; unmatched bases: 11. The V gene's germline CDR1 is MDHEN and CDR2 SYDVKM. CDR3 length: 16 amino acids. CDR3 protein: CASSSTPGTGGGGYTF. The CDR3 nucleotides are TGTGCCAGCAGTTCCACCCCCGGGACAGGGGGTGGTGGCTACACCTTC.

CDR3: CASSREGGLSNEKLFF. In DNA form, the CDR3 reads TGCGCCAGCAGCCGAGAGGGAGGCCTCTCTAATGAAAAACTGTTTTTT. This chain connects TRBV4-1 to TRBJ1-4, with no clear D. The CDR3 has 16 amino acids. Germline V gives CDR1 MGHRA, CDR2 YSYEKL. V was cut by 4 bases and J by 3 bases, with 15 bases left in between.

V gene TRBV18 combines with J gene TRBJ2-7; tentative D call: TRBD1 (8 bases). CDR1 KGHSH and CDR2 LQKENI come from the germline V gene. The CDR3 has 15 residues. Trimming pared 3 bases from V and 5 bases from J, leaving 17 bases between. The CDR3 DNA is TGTGCCAGCTCACCTACAGGGGGGGGTATCAACGAGCAGTACTTC. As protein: CASSPTGGGINEQYF.

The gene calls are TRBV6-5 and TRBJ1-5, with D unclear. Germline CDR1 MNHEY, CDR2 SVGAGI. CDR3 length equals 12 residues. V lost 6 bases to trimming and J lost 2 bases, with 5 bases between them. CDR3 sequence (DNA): TGTGCCAGCAGGGACGGCAATCAGCCCCAGCATTTT. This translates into CASRDGNQPQHF.

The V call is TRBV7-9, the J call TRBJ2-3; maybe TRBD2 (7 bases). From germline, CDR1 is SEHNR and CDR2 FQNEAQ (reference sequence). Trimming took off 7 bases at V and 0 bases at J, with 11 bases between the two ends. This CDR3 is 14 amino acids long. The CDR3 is CASKGGLSTDTQYF. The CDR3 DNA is TGTGCCAGCAAGGGGGGGCTGAGCACAGATACGCAGTATTTT.

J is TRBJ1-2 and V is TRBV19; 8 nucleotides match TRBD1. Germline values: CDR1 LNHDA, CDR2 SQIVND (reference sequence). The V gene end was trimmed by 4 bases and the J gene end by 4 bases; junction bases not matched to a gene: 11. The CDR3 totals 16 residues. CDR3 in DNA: TGTGCCAGTAGTACATACCGGACAGGGCTCGGCTATGGCTACACCTTC. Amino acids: CASSTYRTGLGYGYTF.

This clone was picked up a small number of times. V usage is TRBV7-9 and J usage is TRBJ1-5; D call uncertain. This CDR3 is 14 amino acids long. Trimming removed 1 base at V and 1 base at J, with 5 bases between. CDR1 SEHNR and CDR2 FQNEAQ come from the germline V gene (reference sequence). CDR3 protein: CASSLERSNQPQHF. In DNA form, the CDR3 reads TGTGCCAGCAGCTTAGAGAGGAGCAATCAGCCCCAGCATTTT. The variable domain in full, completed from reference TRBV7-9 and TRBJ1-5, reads DTGVSQNPRHKITKRGQNVTFRCDPISEHNRLYWYRQTLGQGPEFLTYFQNEAQLEKSRLLSDRFSAERPKGSFSTLEIQRTEQGDSAMYLCASSLERSNQPQHFGDGTRLSIL.

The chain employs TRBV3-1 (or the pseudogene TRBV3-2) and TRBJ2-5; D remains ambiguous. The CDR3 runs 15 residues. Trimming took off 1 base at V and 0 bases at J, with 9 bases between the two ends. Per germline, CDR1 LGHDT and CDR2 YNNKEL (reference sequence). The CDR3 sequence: CASSQGTTYQETQYF. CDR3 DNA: TGTGCCAGCAGCCAAGGGACCACGTACCAAGAGACCCAGTACTTC.

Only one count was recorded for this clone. The CDR3 DNA reads as TGTGCCAGCAGCTGGGGCCCTCAGGGGGGCGGGGAAGCTTTCTTT. It translates to CASSWGPQGGGEAFF. The chain has TRBV11-2 and TRBJ1-1; 7 nucleotides align to TRBD1. This CDR3 has 15 amino acids. Trimming removed 4 bases from V and 8 bases from J; junction bases left unmatched: 13. Per the germline V gene, CDR1 is SGHAT and CDR2 is FQNNGV.

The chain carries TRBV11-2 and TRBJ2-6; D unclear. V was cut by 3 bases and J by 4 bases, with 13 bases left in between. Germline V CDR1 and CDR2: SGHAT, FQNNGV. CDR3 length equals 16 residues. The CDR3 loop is CASSLRISAGANVLTF. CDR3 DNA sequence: TGTGCCAGCAGCTTGAGAATATCTGCAGGGGCCAACGTCCTGACTTTC.

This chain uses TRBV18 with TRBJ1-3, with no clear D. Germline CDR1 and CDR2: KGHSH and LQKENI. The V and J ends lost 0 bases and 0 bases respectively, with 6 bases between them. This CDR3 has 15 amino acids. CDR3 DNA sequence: TGTGCCAGCTCACCACCGACGGACTCTGGAAACACCATATATTTT. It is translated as CASSPPTDSGNTIYF.

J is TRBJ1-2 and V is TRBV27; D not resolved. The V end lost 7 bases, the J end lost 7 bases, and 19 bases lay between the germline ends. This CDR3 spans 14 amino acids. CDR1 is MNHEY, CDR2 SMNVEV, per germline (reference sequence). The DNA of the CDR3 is TGTGCCAGCACCCCGAACTCGGGGTCTGGTGGCTACACCTTC. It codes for CASTPNSGSGGYTF.